What follows describes a single T cell receptor beta chain. Sequencing used immunoSEQ multiplex PCR; TCRdb keeps in-frame clones, though not all of them. The data contain about 130,000 clones, about 95% of them singletons. These data come from a study of control samples from healthy donors and cancer patients. V was clipped by 0 bases and J by 7 bases, with 16 bases between them. The CDR3 is 16 residues long. Per the germline V gene, CDR1 is LGHDT and CDR2 is YNNKEL (reference sequence). The chain has TRBV3-1 (or the pseudogene TRBV3-2) and TRBJ2-1, with D perhaps TRBD2 (6 bases). This clonotype originated in a man aged 25-45 years in good health. Sequencing input: blood. The CDR3 region has the DNA TGTGCCAGCAGCCAAGACCGGTGGGGAGGAGGGAATGAGCAGTTCTTC. Its translation: CASSQDRWGGGNEQFF.